This paragraph reports one TCR beta chain. The antigen it recognizes is unknown. Per-nucleotide qualities are absent, and no much larger clonotype sits a single base away. The sample belongs to a study of CDR3 diversity in severe acne (dated by TCRdb to the late 2010s). Library construction relied on PCR. Instrument used: Illumina HiSeq 2000. TCRdb trimmed public reads at Q25 via fastp, called clones via MiXCR and kept in-frame beta chains. All rows with the same CDR3 protein become a single entry with the most common DNA and genes. The sample profile shows roughly 100,000 distinct CDR3 sequences; roughly 51% of them were found once. Roughly an eighth of the sample comes from the top ten. CDR1 is given as KGHDR and CDR2 as SFDVKD, both from the germline V gene. The germline V end is reduced by 5 bases and the J end by 7 bases; junction bases left unmatched: 7. Including the terminal cysteine and phenylalanine, the CDR3 comprises 14 residues. Of all the DNA, just the CDR3 is kept, 42 bases in frame from base 1.

Sequenced sample: blood. The TCR comes from a male donor with acne. The sequence is built from TRBV24-1 and TRBJ1-2; 9 of the junction bases match TRBD1. This receptor carries the CDR3 CATSALGQGGGYTF. At the DNA level, the sequence is TGTGCCACCAGTGCCCTGGGACAGGGAGGTGGCTACACCTTC.